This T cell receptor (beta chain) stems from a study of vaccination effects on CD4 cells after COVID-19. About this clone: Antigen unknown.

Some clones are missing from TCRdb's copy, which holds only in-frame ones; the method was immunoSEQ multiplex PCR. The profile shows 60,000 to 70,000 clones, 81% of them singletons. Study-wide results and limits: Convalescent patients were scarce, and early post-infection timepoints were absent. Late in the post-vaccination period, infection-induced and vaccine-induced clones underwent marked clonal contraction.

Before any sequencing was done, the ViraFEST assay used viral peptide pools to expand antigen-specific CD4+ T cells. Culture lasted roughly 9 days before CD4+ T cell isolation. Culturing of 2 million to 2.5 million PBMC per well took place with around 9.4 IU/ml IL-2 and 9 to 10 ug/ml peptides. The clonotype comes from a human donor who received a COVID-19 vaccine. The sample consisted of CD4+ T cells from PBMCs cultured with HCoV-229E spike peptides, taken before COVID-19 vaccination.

The CDR3 region has the DNA TGTGCCAGCAGCTCGCGGCCAGGGAGTGAGACCCAGTACTTC. Residues: CASSSRPGSETQYF. The V and J genes are TRBV5-8 and TRBJ2-5; the D gene could be TRBD1 or TRBD2 (5 bases each). The length of the CDR3 is 14 residues. The V gene's germline CDR1 is SGHTS and CDR2 YDEGEE. V was trimmed by 3 bases and J by 5 bases, leaving 14 bases between them.